The source of this TCR beta chain is a study of T cells in localized non-small cell lung cancer. Study outcomes and limitations: Those with higher blood T cell density had longer overall survival. Adjacent lung held a median roughly 50 of the top 100 tumor clones. Only one tumor region went through sequencing, so heterogeneity may still be there. Clonality peaked in uninvolved adjacent lung rather than tumor.

As for this clone: Its matching antigen is unknown.

Germline assignment: CDR1 SGHDT and CDR2 YYEEEE. CDR3 length: 16 amino acids. J gave up 7 bases and V 0 bases, and 5 bases lay outside the gene matches. Clones were read by immunoSEQ multiplex PCR, and TCRdb kept only the in-frame ones, dropping some. The profile covers about 48,000 clones, with 60% to 85% appearing a single time and 17% taken by the ten largest. The clonotype originates from a man between 40 and 70 years old with stage I squamous cell lung carcinoma. The chain uses TRBV5-6 and TRBJ2-2, with 11 bases lining up with TRBD2. The sample here was peripheral blood, taken before any cancer treatment. CDR3 amino acids: CASSLASGGTGGELFF. DNA of the CDR3: TGTGCCAGCAGCTTGGCTAGCGGGGGGACTGGCGGGGAGCTGTTTTTT.